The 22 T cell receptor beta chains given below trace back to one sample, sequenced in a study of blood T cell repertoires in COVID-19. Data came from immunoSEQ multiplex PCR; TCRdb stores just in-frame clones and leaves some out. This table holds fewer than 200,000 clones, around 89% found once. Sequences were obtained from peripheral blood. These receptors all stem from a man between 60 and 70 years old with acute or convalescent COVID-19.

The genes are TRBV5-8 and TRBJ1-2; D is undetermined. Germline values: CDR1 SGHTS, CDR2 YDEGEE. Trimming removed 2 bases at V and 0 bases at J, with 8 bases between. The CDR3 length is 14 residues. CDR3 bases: TGTGCCAGCAGCTTTCGCGGGACTAACTATGGCTACACCTTC. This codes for CASSFRGTNYGYTF.

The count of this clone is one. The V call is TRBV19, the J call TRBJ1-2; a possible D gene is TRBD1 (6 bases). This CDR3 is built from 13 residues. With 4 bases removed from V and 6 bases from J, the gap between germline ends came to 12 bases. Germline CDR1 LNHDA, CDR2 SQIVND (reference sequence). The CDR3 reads CASSTYRDNGYTF. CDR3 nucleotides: TGTGCCAGTAGTACCTACAGGGATAATGGCTACACCTTC. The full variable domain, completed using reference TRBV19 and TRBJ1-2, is DGGITQSPKYLFRKEGQNVTLSCEQNLNHDAMYWYRQDPGQGLRLIYYSQIVNDFQKGDIAEGYSVSREKKESFPLTVTSAQKNPTAFYLCASSTYRDNGYTFGSGTRLTVV.

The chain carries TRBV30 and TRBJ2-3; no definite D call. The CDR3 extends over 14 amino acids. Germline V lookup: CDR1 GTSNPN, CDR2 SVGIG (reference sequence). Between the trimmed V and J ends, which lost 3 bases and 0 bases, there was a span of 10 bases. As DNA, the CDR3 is TGTGCCTGGAGCCAACAGCTTAGCACAGATACGCAGTATTTT. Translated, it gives CAWSQQLSTDTQYF.

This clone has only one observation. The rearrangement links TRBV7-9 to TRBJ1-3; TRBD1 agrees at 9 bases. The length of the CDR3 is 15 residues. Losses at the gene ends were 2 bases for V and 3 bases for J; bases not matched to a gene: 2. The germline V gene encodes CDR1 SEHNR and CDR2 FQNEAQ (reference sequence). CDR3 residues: CASSLWTGVGNTIYF. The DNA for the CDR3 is TGTGCCAGCAGCTTATGGACAGGGGTTGGAAACACCATATATTTT.

The CDR3, as DNA: TGTGCCAGCTCACCCGGACAGGGCTCCTACAATGAGCAGTTCTTC. It codes for CASSPGQGSYNEQFF. The genes are TRBV18 and TRBJ2-1, with 8 bases lining up with TRBD1. The V gene end was trimmed by 3 bases and the J gene end by 0 bases; junction bases not matched to a gene: 1. The germline V gene has CDR1 KGHSH and CDR2 LQKENI. There are 15 residues in the CDR3. The full variable domain, its missing parts supplied by reference TRBV18 and TRBJ2-1, is NAGVMQNPRHLVRRRGQEARLRCSPMKGHSHVYWYRQLPEEGLKFMVYLQKENIIDESGMPKERFSAEFPKEGPSILRIQQVVRGDSAAYFCASSPGQGSYNEQFFGPGTRLTVL.

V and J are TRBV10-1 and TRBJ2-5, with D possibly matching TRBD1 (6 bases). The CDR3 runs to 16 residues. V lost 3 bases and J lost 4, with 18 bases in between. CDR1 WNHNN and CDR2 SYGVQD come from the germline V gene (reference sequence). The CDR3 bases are TGCGCCAGCAGTGACTCTTCACAGGGAGCCGCAGAGACCCAGTACTTC. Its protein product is CASSDSSQGAAETQYF.

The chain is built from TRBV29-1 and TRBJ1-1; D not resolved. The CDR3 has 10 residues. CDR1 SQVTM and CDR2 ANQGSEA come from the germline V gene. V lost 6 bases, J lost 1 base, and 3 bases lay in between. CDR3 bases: TGCAGCGTCCAGAACACTGAAGCTTTCTTT. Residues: CSVQNTEAFF.

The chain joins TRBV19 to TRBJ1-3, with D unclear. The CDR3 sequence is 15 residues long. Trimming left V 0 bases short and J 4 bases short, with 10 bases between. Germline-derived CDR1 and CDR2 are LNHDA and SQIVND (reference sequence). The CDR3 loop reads CASSIDGGRGNTIYF. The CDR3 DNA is TGTGCCAGTAGTATAGATGGAGGTCGCGGAAACACCATATATTTT.

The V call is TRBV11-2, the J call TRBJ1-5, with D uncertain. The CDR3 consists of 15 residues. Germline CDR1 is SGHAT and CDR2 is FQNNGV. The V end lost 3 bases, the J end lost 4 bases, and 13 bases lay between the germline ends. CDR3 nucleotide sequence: TGTGCCAGCAGCTTGGAGGGCCAGCGAAATCAGCCCCAGCATTTT. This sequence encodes CASSLEGQRNQPQHF.

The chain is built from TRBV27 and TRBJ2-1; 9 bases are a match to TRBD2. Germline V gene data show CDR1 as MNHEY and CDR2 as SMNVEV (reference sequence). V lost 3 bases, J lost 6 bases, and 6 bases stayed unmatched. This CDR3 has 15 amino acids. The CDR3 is CASSLEREALNEQFF. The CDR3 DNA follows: TGTGCCAGCAGTTTGGAGCGGGAGGCCCTCAATGAGCAGTTCTTC.

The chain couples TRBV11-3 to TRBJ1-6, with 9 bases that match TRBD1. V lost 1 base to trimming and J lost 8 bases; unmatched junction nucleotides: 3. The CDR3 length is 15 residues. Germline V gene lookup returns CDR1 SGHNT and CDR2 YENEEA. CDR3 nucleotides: TGTGCCAGCAGCTTAGGGGGACAGGGTTATTCACCCCTCCACTTT. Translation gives CASSLGGQGYSPLHF.

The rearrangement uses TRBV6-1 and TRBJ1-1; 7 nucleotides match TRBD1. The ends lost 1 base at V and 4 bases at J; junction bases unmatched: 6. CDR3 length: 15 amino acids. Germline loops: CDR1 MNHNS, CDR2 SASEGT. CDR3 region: CASSEVKGAVTEAFF. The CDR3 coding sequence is TGTGCCAGCAGTGAAGTAAAGGGGGCGGTCACTGAAGCTTTCTTT.

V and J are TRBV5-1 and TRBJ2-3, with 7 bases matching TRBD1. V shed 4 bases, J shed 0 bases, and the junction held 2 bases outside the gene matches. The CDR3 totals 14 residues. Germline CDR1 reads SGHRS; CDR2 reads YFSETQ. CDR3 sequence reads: CASSRTGSTDTQYF. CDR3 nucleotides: TGCGCCAGCAGCCGGACAGGTAGCACAGATACGCAGTATTTT.

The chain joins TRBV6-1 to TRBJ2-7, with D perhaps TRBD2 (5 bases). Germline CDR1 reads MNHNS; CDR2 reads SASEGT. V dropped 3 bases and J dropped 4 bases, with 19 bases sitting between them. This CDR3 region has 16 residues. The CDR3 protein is CASSDRSGLLLYEQYV. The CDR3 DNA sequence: TGTGCCAGCAGTGACCGGAGCGGTCTTCTACTTTACGAGCAGTACGTC.

CDR3 amino acids: CASRTGLSNEKLFF. The CDR3, as DNA: TGTGCCAGCAGAACAGGGTTGTCTAATGAAAAACTGTTTTTT. The chain is built from TRBV6-5 and TRBJ1-4, with D possibly being TRBD1 (6 bases). This CDR3 comprises 14 residues. Germline CDR1 MNHEY, CDR2 SVGAGI. V gave up 6 bases and J gave up 3 bases, with 11 bases separating them.

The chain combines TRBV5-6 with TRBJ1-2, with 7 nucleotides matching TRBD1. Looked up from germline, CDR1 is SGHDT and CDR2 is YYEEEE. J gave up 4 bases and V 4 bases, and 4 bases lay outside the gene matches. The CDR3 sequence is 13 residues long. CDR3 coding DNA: TGTGCCAGCAGCCCAGGGGGACCCTATGGCTACACCTTC. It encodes CASSPGGPYGYTF.

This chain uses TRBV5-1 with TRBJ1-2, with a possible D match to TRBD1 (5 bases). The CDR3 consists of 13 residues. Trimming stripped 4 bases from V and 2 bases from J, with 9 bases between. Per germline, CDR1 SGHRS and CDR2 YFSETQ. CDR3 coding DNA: TGCGCCAGCAGCGGCAGGGTCAACTATGGCTACACCTTC. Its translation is CASSGRVNYGYTF.

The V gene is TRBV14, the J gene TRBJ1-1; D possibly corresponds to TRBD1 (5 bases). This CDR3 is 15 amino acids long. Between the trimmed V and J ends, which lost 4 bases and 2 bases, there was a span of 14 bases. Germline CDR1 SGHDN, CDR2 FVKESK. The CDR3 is CASSRALTANTEAFF. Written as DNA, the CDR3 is TGTGCCAGCAGCCGAGCATTGACAGCCAACACTGAAGCTTTCTTT.

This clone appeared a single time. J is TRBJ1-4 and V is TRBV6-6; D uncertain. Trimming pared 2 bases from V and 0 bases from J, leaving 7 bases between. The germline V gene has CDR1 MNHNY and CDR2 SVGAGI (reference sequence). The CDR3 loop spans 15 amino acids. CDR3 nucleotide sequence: TGTGCCAGCAGTTACGGCAGCGCAACTAATGAAAAACTGTTTTTT. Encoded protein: CASSYGSATNEKLFF.

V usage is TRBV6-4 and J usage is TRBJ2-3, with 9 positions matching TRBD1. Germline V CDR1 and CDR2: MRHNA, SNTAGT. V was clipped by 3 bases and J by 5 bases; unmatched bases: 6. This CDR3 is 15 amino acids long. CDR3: CASSELGQGLDTQYF. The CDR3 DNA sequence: TGTGCCAGCAGTGAACTGGGACAGGGATTAGATACGCAGTATTTT.

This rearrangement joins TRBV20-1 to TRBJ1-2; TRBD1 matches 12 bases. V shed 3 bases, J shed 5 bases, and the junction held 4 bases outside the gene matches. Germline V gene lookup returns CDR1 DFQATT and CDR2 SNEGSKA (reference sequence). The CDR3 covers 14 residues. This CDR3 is CSASGDRGLYGYTF. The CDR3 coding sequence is TGCAGTGCTAGTGGGGACAGGGGGCTTTATGGCTACACCTTC.

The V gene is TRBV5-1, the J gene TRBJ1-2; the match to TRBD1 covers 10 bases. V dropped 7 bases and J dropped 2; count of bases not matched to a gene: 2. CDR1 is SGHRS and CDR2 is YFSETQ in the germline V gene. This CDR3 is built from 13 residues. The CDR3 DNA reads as TGCGCCAGCGGGACAGGGGACAACTATGGCTACACCTTC. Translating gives CASGTGDNYGYTF.